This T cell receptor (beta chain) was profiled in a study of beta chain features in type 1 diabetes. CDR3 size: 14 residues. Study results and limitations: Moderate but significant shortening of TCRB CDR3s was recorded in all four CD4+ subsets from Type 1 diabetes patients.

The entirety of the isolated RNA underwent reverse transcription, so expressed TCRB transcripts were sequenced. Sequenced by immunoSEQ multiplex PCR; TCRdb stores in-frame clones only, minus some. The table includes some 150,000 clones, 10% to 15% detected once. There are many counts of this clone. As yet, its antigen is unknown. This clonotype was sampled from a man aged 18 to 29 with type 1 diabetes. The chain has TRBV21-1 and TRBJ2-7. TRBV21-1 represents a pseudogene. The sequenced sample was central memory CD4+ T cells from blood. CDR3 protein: CASSKAVPPYEQYF. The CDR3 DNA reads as TGTGCCAGCAGCAAAGCAGTGCCCCCCTACGAGCAGTACTTC.